This TCR beta chain came from a study of T-cell reconstitution after alpha-beta-depleted transplantation in children. Per the germline V gene, CDR1 is ENHRY and CDR2 is SYGVKD. The CDR3 contains 11 residues. V shed 2 bases and J shed 5 bases, with 1 base lying between them. Molecular barcoding with unique molecular identifiers was used for the TCRbeta library. TCRdb reprocessed the PCR reads via MiXCR and lists one record per CDR3 protein. The data contain about 350,000 distinct CDR3 sequences, roughly 16% of them singletons. This clonotype was seen a handful of times. Its antigen is unknown. Study-level findings and limits: T-cell numbers and diversity, one year after transplant, stemmed largely from T cells that were newly produced.

The rearrangement uses TRBV10-3 and TRBJ2-1; no reliable D call. This TCR came from a male patient aged 2 to 10 who had a stem cell transplant for acute lymphoblastic leukemia, so the T cells may come from the graft donor. The source material was PBMCs, mostly from graft donor cells, sampled 360 days after TCRalphabeta/CD19-depleted stem cell transplant. Here the CDR3 reads CAISENNEQFF. The CDR3 bases are TGTGCCATCAGTGAGAACAATGAGCAGTTCTTC.